Presented here are 17 T cell receptor beta chains from one specimen sequenced in a study of blood T cell repertoires in COVID-19. Here immunoSEQ multiplex PCR was the method, and the copy in TCRdb shows in-frame clones only, minus some. Altogether about 300,000 clones are present, just over 85% being singletons, with the ten largest covering about 4%. The sample taken for sequencing was PBMCs or T cells enriched from blood (not recorded which). The receptors come from a man aged 25-40 years who had recovered from COVID-19.

This chain links TRBV28 with TRBJ2-2, with TRBD1 matching over 7 bases. The CDR3 covers 15 residues. With 4 bases clipped from V and 5 bases from J, the junction kept 7 bases outside the gene matches. The germline CDR1 and CDR2 sequences are MDHEN and SYDVKM. The CDR3 protein is CASSSGQVKTGELFF. CDR3 DNA sequence: TGTGCCAGCAGTTCAGGACAGGTTAAGACCGGGGAGCTGTTTTTT.

The chain links TRBV11-1 to TRBJ2-5, with 7 bases identical to TRBD1. The V and J ends lost 7 bases and 0 bases, in that order; junction bases with no gene match: 2. CDR3 size: 13 residues. Germline V gene data show CDR1 as SGHAT and CDR2 as FQDESV (reference sequence). CDR3 bases: TGTGCCAGCACCAGGGGGAACCAAGAGACCCAGTACTTC. Translating it yields CASTRGNQETQYF.

The chain joins TRBV6-5 to TRBJ1-1, with TRBD1 matching over 9 bases. With V trimmed by 5 bases and J by 6 bases, 7 bases remained unmatched. The CDR3 totals 14 residues. Germline CDR1 reads MNHEY; CDR2 reads SVGAGI. CDR3 region: CASSSRDRASEAFF. The CDR3 nucleotides read TGTGCCAGCAGTAGCCGGGACAGGGCCTCTGAAGCTTTCTTT.

The chain joins TRBV7-9 to TRBJ1-2; D is uncertain. Deletions cut 5 bases from V and 2 bases from J, with 15 bases between. From germline, CDR1 is SEHNR and CDR2 FQNEAQ (reference sequence). This CDR3 comprises 15 residues. CDR3 DNA sequence: TGTGCCAGCAGCCCGCGGCCCCCCGCGAACTATGGCTACACCTTC. Protein: CASSPRPPANYGYTF.

The chain recombines TRBV10-1 with TRBJ2-3, with 9 bases lining up with TRBD2. The CDR3 consists of 14 residues. CDR1 and CDR2 (germline): WNHNN, SYGVQD (reference sequence). The J segment lost 2 bases and the V segment lost 5 bases, leaving 2 bases of the junction unmatched. The CDR3 nucleotides are TGCGCCAGCAGTAGCGGGAGGATCACAGATACGCAGTATTTT. It encodes CASSSGRITDTQYF.

V usage is TRBV15 and J usage is TRBJ2-1; D unclear. Between the trimmed V and J ends, which lost 6 bases and 5 bases, there was a span of 11 bases. The CDR3 consists of 13 residues. Germline-derived CDR1 and CDR2 are LNHNV and YYDKDF (reference sequence). For the CDR3, the DNA is TGTGCCACCAGTACTGGTCCCCACAATGAGCAGTTCTTC. Translating gives CATSTGPHNEQFF.

The chain combines TRBV10-3 with TRBJ2-7, with 12 bases lining up with TRBD1. Per the germline V gene, CDR1 is ENHRY and CDR2 is SYGVKD. V was pared by 4 bases and J by 4 bases, with 5 bases of the junction left unmatched. CDR3 length: 15 residues. In nucleotides, the CDR3 is TGTGCCATCAGTGTTGGGACAGGGGGCGGGTACGAGCAGTACTTC. Residues: CAISVGTGGGYEQYF.

This rearrangement joins TRBV2 to TRBJ1-1; perhaps TRBD1 as D (5 bases). CDR3 size: 17 residues. V lost 2 bases and J 3 bases, leaving 19 bases between the germline ends. Germline loops: CDR1 SNHLY, CDR2 FYNNEI. CDR3 amino acids: CASSEYQGGFRDTEAFF. In DNA, the CDR3 is TGTGCCAGCAGTGAATACCAGGGAGGTTTTAGGGACACTGAAGCTTTCTTT. The full variable domain, in which reference TRBV2 and TRBJ1-1 provide the parts outside the CDR3, is EPEVTQTPSHQVTQMGQEVILRCVPISNHLYFYWYRQILGQKVEFLVSFYNNEISEKSEIFDDQFSVERPDGSNFTLKIRSTKLEDSAMYFCASSEYQGGFRDTEAFFGQGTRLTVV.

This clone has just one count. This rearrangement joins TRBV19 to TRBJ2-2, with D perhaps TRBD2 (6 bases). With 1 base removed from V and 5 bases from J, the gap between germline ends came to 8 bases. This CDR3 contains 14 residues. Germline V gene sequence: CDR1 LNHDA, CDR2 SQIVND (reference sequence). CDR3 loop: CASSIVGTTGELFF. CDR3 DNA: TGTGCCAGTAGTATAGTAGGGACTACCGGGGAGCTGTTTTTT.

This clone was picked up a small number of times. The chain joins TRBV2 to TRBJ1-2, with TRBD1 matching over 10 bases. With 6 bases clipped from V and 4 bases from J, the junction kept 8 bases outside the gene matches. The V gene's germline CDR1 is SNHLY and CDR2 FYNNEI. The CDR3 is made up of 15 amino acids. The CDR3 region is CASRPGTGVGYGYTF. The CDR3 DNA is TGTGCCAGCAGGCCCGGGACAGGGGTGGGCTATGGCTACACCTTC.

The V gene is TRBV28, the J gene TRBJ2-7, with 7 bases lining up with TRBD2. The CDR3 extends over 14 amino acids. CDR1 is MDHEN and CDR2 is SYDVKM in the germline V gene. Trimming at V came to 5 bases and at J to 3 bases, leaving 7 bases not matched to a gene. This CDR3 is CASSAAPGGYEQYF. For the CDR3, the DNA is TGTGCCAGCAGTGCGGCCCCGGGGGGCTACGAGCAGTACTTC.

A few counts support this clone. The chain has TRBV27 and TRBJ1-2; 7 bases are shared with TRBD1. This CDR3 comprises 14 residues. Losses at the gene ends were 3 bases for V and 7 bases for J; bases not matched to a gene: 8. CDR1 is MNHEY, CDR2 SMNVEV, per germline (reference sequence). The CDR3 spells CASSFGQGVSGYTF. As DNA, the CDR3 is TGTGCCAGCAGTTTTGGGCAGGGGGTTAGTGGCTACACCTTC.

CDR3 nucleotide sequence: TGTGCCGGCTCCACACGGGGGGCCGGTGCAACTAATGAAAAACTGTTTTTT. Amino acid sequence: CAGSTRGAGATNEKLFF. The chain uses TRBV28 and TRBJ1-4, with D perhaps TRBD1 (6 bases). There are 17 residues in the CDR3. Germline CDR1 and CDR2: MDHEN and SYDVKM. Trimming removed 11 bases from V and 0 bases from J, with 22 bases in between.

This clone has just one count. The genes are TRBV25-1 and TRBJ2-3, with 9 bases identical to TRBD1. V was pared by 1 base and J by 1 base, with 3 bases of the junction left unmatched. Germline values: CDR1 MGHDK, CDR2 SYGVNS. CDR3 size: 16 residues. CDR3 DNA sequence: TGTGCCAGCAGTGAATCGGACAGGGGAGGCACAGATACGCAGTATTTT. This translates into CASSESDRGGTDTQYF.

The rearrangement links TRBV7-9 to TRBJ1-2; perhaps TRBD1 as D (6 bases). CDR3 size: 16 residues. Germline assignment: CDR1 SEHNR and CDR2 FQNEAQ (reference sequence). The V end was cut by 5 bases, the J end by 4 bases, with 20 bases between. The CDR3 nucleotides are TGTGCCAGCAGCCCAGGGGTCGGGCTTTTAGTCTATGGCTACACCTTC. It codes for CASSPGVGLLVYGYTF.

This chain links TRBV5-1 with TRBJ2-6, with a tentative D call TRBD1 (6 bases). The germline V and J ends were trimmed by 0 bases and 1 base, with 14 bases remaining between them. The germline CDR1 and CDR2 sequences are SGHRS and YFSETQ. CDR3 length: 18 residues. The CDR3 is CASSLARGEASGANVLTF. CDR3 DNA sequence: TGCGCCAGCAGCTTGGCCAGGGGTGAAGCTTCTGGGGCCAACGTCCTGACTTTC.

This clone was recorded once. The chain carries TRBV4-1 and TRBJ1-3; possible D gene TRBD1, 6 bases. The V gene lost 0 bases and the J gene lost 2 bases, with 17 bases spanning the gap. This CDR3 region has 18 residues. The germline V gene has CDR1 MGHRA and CDR2 YSYEKL. DNA of the CDR3: TGCGCCAGCAGCCAAGACCGCGGCCACAGGGAAACTGGAAACACCATATATTTT. Amino acids: CASSQDRGHRETGNTIYF.